Below are 14 T cell receptor beta chains sequenced from a single sample in a study of identical twins' blood T cells. TCRdb re-derived calls from the 5' RACE reads in MiXCR, one entry per CDR3 protein. Of 350,000 to 450,000 distinct CDR3 sequences listed, over 25% are singletons. Sequencing used PBMCs. The receptors derive from a woman between 18 and 50 years old in good health.

The rearrangement links TRBV20-1 to TRBJ1-3; D may be TRBD1 (5 bases). The CDR3 runs 15 residues. The V end was cut by 0 bases, the J end by 4 bases, with 13 bases between. CDR1 is DFQATT and CDR2 is SNEGSKA in the germline V gene (reference sequence). CDR3: CSARDGGVTGNTIYF. The CDR3 DNA reads as TGCAGTGCTAGAGACGGGGGGGTTACGGGAAACACCATATATTTT.

The rearrangement uses TRBV10-1 and TRBJ1-4; possibly TRBD1 for D (5 bases). Germline CDR1 is WNHNN and CDR2 is SYGVQD (reference sequence). Trimming removed 0 bases from V and 6 bases from J, with 23 bases in between. The CDR3 spans 19 residues. CDR3 in DNA: TGCGCCAGCAGTGAGTCGAGTCCGGAGGCCAGGGATTATGATGAAAAACTGTTTTTT. Its protein is CASSESSPEARDYDEKLFF.

This clonotype was counted only a few times. The chain uses TRBV19 and TRBJ1-1; no clear D gene. Trimming pared 3 bases from V and 0 bases from J, leaving 5 bases between. The CDR3 runs to 13 residues. Germline assignment: CDR1 LNHDA and CDR2 SQIVND (reference sequence). The CDR3 spells CASSIGMNTEAFF. CDR3 bases: TGTGCCAGTAGTATTGGTATGAACACTGAAGCTTTCTTT.

This clonotype has just a few counts. J is TRBJ1-1 and V is TRBV7-9, with no clear D. V lost 1 base and J lost 11, with 14 bases in between. CDR1 and CDR2 (germline): SEHNR, FQNEAQ (reference sequence). This CDR3 contains 13 residues. The CDR3 here is CASSLEEGVSAFF. CDR3 nucleotides: TGTGCCAGCAGCTTAGAAGAGGGAGTGAGCGCTTTCTTT.

The gene calls are TRBV30 and TRBJ1-5; D perhaps matches TRBD1 (5 bases). V gave up 5 bases and J gave up 0 bases, with 8 bases separating them. Germline CDR1 and CDR2: GTSNPN and SVGIG (reference sequence). The CDR3 spans 13 residues. CDR3 sequence reads: CAWAGGSNQPQHF. The DNA of the CDR3 is TGTGCCTGGGCTGGGGGTAGCAATCAGCCCCAGCATTTT.

This clonotype is medium-sized by share. The chain's CDR3 is CASSGGGWGTEAFF. In DNA, the CDR3 is TGTGCCAGCAGCGGGGGGGGATGGGGCACTGAAGCTTTCTTT. This chain joins TRBV25-1 and TRBJ1-1; D perhaps matches TRBD1 (5 bases). This CDR3 is 14 amino acids long. Germline lookup yields CDR1 MGHDK and CDR2 SYGVNS. V gave up 6 bases and J gave up 4 bases, with 15 bases separating them. The complete variable domain, with remaining parts taken from reference TRBV25-1 and TRBJ1-1, reads EADIYQTPRYLVIGTGKKITLECSQTMGHDKMYWYQQDPGMELHLIHYSYGVNSTEKGDLSSESTVSRIRTEHFPLTLESARPSHTSQYLCASSGGGWGTEAFFGQGTRLTVV.

V gene TRBV4-1 combines with J gene TRBJ2-2; no reliable D call. This CDR3 has 13 residues. V lost 0 bases and J 7 bases, leaving 6 bases between the germline ends. Germline loops: CDR1 MGHRA, CDR2 YSYEKL. The CDR3 nucleotides read TGCGCCAGCAGCCAAGATCGAAGCGGGGAGCTGTTTTTT. This sequence encodes CASSQDRSGELFF.

The sample holds a few counts of this clonotype. The CDR3 bases are TGCAGCGTGGGAGCCAGCAGGGCTTGGAGCACTGAAGCTTTCTTT. This translates into CSVGASRAWSTEAFF. J is TRBJ1-1 and V is TRBV29-1; a weak D match, TRBD1 (5 bases). CDR1 SQVTM and CDR2 ANQGSEA come from the germline V gene. CDR3 length equals 15 residues. V lost 6 bases and J lost 4, with 21 bases in between.

V usage is TRBV2 and J usage is TRBJ1-2; unclear D gene. Germline assignment: CDR1 SNHLY and CDR2 FYNNEI. V gave up 10 bases and J gave up 1 base, with 13 bases separating them. The CDR3 is 13 amino acids. CDR3 loop: CATPSGGNYGYTF. CDR3 DNA sequence: TGTGCCACCCCGTCAGGTGGTAACTATGGCTACACCTTC. The full variable domain, rest sourced from reference TRBV2 and TRBJ1-2, is EPEVTQTPSHQVTQMGQEVILRCVPISNHLYFYWYRQILGQKVEFLVSFYNNEISEKSEIFDDQFSVERPDGSNFTLKIRSTKLEDSAMYFCATPSGGNYGYTFGSGTRLTVV.

This clonotype was seen a single time. V and J are TRBV29-1 and TRBJ1-2; D remains ambiguous. V was trimmed by 2 bases and J by 7 bases, leaving 8 bases between them. The CDR3 has 11 residues. From germline, CDR1 is SQVTM and CDR2 ANQGSEA. The CDR3 is CSVEIRGGYTF. CDR3 coding DNA: TGCAGCGTTGAAATCCGGGGTGGCTACACCTTC. The complete variable domain, with remaining parts taken from reference TRBV29-1 and TRBJ1-2, reads SAVISQKPSRDICQRGTSLTIQCQVDSQVTMMFWYRQQPGQSLTLIATANQGSEATYESGFVIDKFPISRPNLTFSTLTVSNMSPEDSSIYLCSVEIRGGYTFGSGTRLTVV.

The genes are TRBV27 and TRBJ1-6; D uncertain. Trimming cost V 5 bases and J 9 bases, with 11 bases left between them. The length of the CDR3 is 13 residues. Germline V gives CDR1 MNHEY, CDR2 SMNVEV (reference sequence). CDR3 DNA sequence: TGTGCCAGCAGTGAAAGGGAGGGTTCACCCCTCCACTTT. It is translated as CASSEREGSPLHF.

The CDR3 protein is CASGPGPHSNQPQHF. The CDR3 coding sequence is TGTGCCAGCGGGCCGGGGCCTCATAGCAATCAGCCCCAGCATTTT. The chain links TRBV6-6 to TRBJ1-5; D possibly corresponds to TRBD1 (5 bases). Trimming took 8 bases from V and 0 from J, leaving 14 bases between them. This CDR3 contains 15 residues. The germline V gene has CDR1 MNHNY and CDR2 SVGAGI (reference sequence).

The genes are TRBV5-1 and TRBJ2-2; 9 bases are shared with TRBD1. V gave up 2 bases and J gave up 4 bases; unmatched junction bases: 6. Germline V lookup: CDR1 SGHRS, CDR2 YFSETQ. CDR3 length: 16 residues. The CDR3 DNA is TGCGCCAGCAGCTTTGGACAGGGGCGATCCACCGGGGAGCTGTTTTTT. Amino acid sequence: CASSFGQGRSTGELFF. The full variable domain, with the rest looked up from reference TRBV5-1 and TRBJ2-2, is KAGVTQTPRYLIKTRGQQVTLSCSPISGHRSVSWYQQTPGQGLQFLFEYFSETQRNKGNFPGRFSGRQFSNSRSEMNVSTLELGDSALYLCASSFGQGRSTGELFFGEGSRLTVL.

This clonotype was seen at least ten times. The chain couples TRBV27 to TRBJ2-5, with D uncertain. This CDR3 spans 12 amino acids. From germline, CDR1 is MNHEY and CDR2 SMNVEV (reference sequence). Trimming shortened V by 2 bases and J by 2 bases, and 3 bases separated the two germline ends. The CDR3 here is CASSLDQETQYF. Here the CDR3 DNA reads TGTGCCAGCAGTTTAGATCAAGAGACCCAGTACTTC.